This TCR beta chain derives from a study of CD8+ T cells in alopecia areata. Sequencing used cDNA as its template, made by extracting RNA and reverse transcribing it. Data came from immunoSEQ multiplex PCR; TCRdb stores just in-frame clones and leaves some out. The sample consists of 200,000 to 250,000 clones, 50% to 70% of them appearing once. This CDR3 contains 16 residues. Trimming cost V 6 bases and J 4 bases; bases outside gene matches: 9. Per the germline V gene, CDR1 is SGHAT and CDR2 is FQNNGV. The TCR comes from a human donor with alopecia areata. The genes are TRBV11-2 and TRBJ1-4, with 9 positions matching TRBD1. The sequenced sample was CD4+ T cells sorted from blood, obtained at week 0. The CDR3 DNA is TGTGCCAGCAGGACGGGACAGGGAAACTTTAATGAAAAACTGTTTTTT. This sequence encodes CASRTGQGNFNEKLFF.